Following are 12 T cell receptor beta chains from one sample sequenced in a study of persistence of HIV-infected CD4 T cells. The stimulus was lysate of CMV-infected fibroblasts, about 11 ug/mL. CD40L/CD69 double-negative CD45RO-high memory CD4+ T cells were collected. These TCRs' antigens remain unknown. The libraries were made with immunoSEQ version 4 in survey mode. Here immunoSEQ multiplex PCR was the method, and the copy in TCRdb shows in-frame clones only, minus some. The sample includes approximately 35,000 clones, 82% seen only once; the top ten take over 0.7%. The sample in question was CD4+ T cells sorted from PBMCs after roughly 19-hour stimulation, obtained from a patient who received antiretroviral therapy. The receptors derive from an adult man with HIV who was CMV-seropositive.

The V call is TRBV6-1, the J call TRBJ1-6, with unresolved D. The CDR3 totals 14 residues. Between the trimmed V and J ends, which lost 2 bases and 14 bases, there was a span of 16 bases. Germline V CDR1 and CDR2: MNHNS, SASEGT. The CDR3 bases are TGTGCCAGCAGTGAATGGGATGGTGGAAGGGCCCTCCACTTT. It encodes CASSEWDGGRALHF.

The chain has TRBV7-8 and TRBJ1-6, with D perhaps TRBD1 (5 bases). The V gene lost 5 bases and the J gene lost 10 bases, with 9 bases spanning the gap. Germline-derived CDR1 and CDR2 are SGHVS and FQNEAQ. This CDR3 region has 12 residues. CDR3 region: CASSPGPSPLHF. CDR3 DNA: TGTGCCAGCAGCCCGGGACCGTCACCCCTCCACTTT.

V is TRBV6-1 and J is TRBJ1-6; the match to TRBD1 covers 8 bases. Losses at the gene ends were 4 bases for V and 5 bases for J; bases not matched to a gene: 16. This CDR3 has 19 amino acids. The germline V gene has CDR1 MNHNS and CDR2 SASEGT. The CDR3 protein is CASSGTGSLGSPDNSPLHF. For the CDR3, the DNA is TGTGCCAGCAGTGGGACAGGGTCTTTAGGGAGCCCGGATAATTCACCCCTCCACTTT.

This chain joins TRBV25-1 and TRBJ1-6; D not certain. V lost 4 bases and J lost 8, with 12 bases in between. Germline V CDR1 and CDR2: MGHDK, SYGVNS. The CDR3 is 14 amino acids. This CDR3 is CASSGGPRDSPLHF. In DNA form, the CDR3 reads TGTGCCAGCAGTGGTGGGCCACGGGATTCACCCCTCCACTTT.

V gene TRBV4-1 combines with J gene TRBJ2-1; 8 positions match TRBD1. Germline trimming cut 7 bases from V and 4 bases from J; bases unmatched to any gene: 18. The CDR3 is 18 amino acids. CDR1 is MGHRA, CDR2 YSYEKL, per germline. The CDR3 nucleotides read TGCGCCAGCACCCCAATGGGGGCAGGGGGCCTAGGTTACAATGAGCAGTTCTTC. Its translation: CASTPMGAGGLGYNEQFF.

V is TRBV7-8 and J is TRBJ2-3; 7 nucleotides line up with TRBD2. With V trimmed by 7 bases and J by 7 bases, 2 bases remained unmatched. Germline CDR1 SGHVS, CDR2 FQNEAQ. CDR3 length equals 11 residues. CDR3 region: CASIGGYTQYF. The CDR3 bases are TGTGCCAGCATCGGGGGGTATACGCAGTATTTT.

The chain recombines TRBV28 with TRBJ1-2, with D perhaps matching TRBD1 (5 bases). Germline V CDR1 and CDR2: MDHEN, SYDVKM. This CDR3 is 14 amino acids long. The V end lost 5 bases, the J end lost 7 bases, and 17 bases lay between the germline ends. The CDR3: CASSLPGVRSGYTF. In nucleotides, the CDR3 is TGTGCCAGCAGTCTCCCGGGGGTAAGGAGTGGCTACACCTTC.

The rearrangement uses TRBV24-1 and TRBJ2-1, with no clear D. The CDR3 totals 14 residues. Looked up from germline, CDR1 is KGHDR and CDR2 is SFDVKD. Trimming removed 5 bases from V and 3 bases from J, with 10 bases in between. In nucleotides, the CDR3 is TGTGCCACCAGTGTAGGGTCATTCTACAATGAGCAGTTCTTC. This gives the protein CATSVGSFYNEQFF.

The chain joins TRBV19 to TRBJ1-1; tentative D call: TRBD1 (6 bases). The V gene's germline CDR1 is LNHDA and CDR2 SQIVND (reference sequence). The CDR3 contains 13 residues. V gave up 7 bases and J gave up 6 bases, with 15 bases separating them. CDR3 nucleotide sequence: TGTGCCAGTAAGGGCCCGACAGGCGCTGAAGCTTTCTTT. It codes for CASKGPTGAEAFF.

This sequence joins TRBV23-1 and TRBJ1-4; 7 bases agree with TRBD1. TRBV23-1 carries the ORF label, with uncertain function. The CDR3 contains 18 residues. The trim removed 3 bases at V and 5 bases at J, leaving 15 bases unmatched. The CDR3 loop reads CASSHLDRAPCLNEKLFF. DNA of the CDR3: TGCGCCAGCAGTCACCTTGACAGGGCCCCTTGCTTAAATGAAAAACTGTTTTTT.

The genes are TRBV10-3 and TRBJ2-5, with 11 bases lining up with TRBD2. Unmatched junction bases numbered 4, after V lost 2 bases and J lost 5 bases. CDR3 size: 15 residues. The germline V gene has CDR1 ENHRY and CDR2 SYGVKD. As DNA, the CDR3 is TGTGCCATCAGTGAGCCCGGACTAGCGGGTGAGACCCAGTACTTC. Amino acids: CAISEPGLAGETQYF.

This chain joins TRBV5-1 and TRBJ1-2; D call uncertain. In germline, CDR1 is SGHRS, CDR2 YFSETQ. The length of the CDR3 is 13 residues. V shed 3 bases and J shed 7 bases, with 13 bases lying between them. CDR3 in DNA: TGCGCCAGCAGCTCCCAAGGGTCAGGTGGCTACACCTTC. Protein: CASSSQGSGGYTF.